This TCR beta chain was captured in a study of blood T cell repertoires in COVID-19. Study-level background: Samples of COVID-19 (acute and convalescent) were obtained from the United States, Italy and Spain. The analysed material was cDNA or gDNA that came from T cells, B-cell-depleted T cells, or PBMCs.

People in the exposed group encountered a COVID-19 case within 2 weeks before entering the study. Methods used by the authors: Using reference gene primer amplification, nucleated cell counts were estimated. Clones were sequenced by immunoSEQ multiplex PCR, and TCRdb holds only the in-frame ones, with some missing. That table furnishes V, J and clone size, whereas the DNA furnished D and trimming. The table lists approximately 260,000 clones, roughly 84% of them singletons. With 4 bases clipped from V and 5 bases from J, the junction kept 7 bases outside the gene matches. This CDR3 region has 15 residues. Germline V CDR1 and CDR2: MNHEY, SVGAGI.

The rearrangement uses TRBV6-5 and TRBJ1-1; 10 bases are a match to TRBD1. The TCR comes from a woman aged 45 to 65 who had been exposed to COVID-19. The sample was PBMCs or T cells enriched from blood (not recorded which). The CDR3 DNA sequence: TGTGCCAGCAGTTCTGACCGGGACAGGGGAACTGAAGCTTTCTTT. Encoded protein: CASSSDRDRGTEAFF.